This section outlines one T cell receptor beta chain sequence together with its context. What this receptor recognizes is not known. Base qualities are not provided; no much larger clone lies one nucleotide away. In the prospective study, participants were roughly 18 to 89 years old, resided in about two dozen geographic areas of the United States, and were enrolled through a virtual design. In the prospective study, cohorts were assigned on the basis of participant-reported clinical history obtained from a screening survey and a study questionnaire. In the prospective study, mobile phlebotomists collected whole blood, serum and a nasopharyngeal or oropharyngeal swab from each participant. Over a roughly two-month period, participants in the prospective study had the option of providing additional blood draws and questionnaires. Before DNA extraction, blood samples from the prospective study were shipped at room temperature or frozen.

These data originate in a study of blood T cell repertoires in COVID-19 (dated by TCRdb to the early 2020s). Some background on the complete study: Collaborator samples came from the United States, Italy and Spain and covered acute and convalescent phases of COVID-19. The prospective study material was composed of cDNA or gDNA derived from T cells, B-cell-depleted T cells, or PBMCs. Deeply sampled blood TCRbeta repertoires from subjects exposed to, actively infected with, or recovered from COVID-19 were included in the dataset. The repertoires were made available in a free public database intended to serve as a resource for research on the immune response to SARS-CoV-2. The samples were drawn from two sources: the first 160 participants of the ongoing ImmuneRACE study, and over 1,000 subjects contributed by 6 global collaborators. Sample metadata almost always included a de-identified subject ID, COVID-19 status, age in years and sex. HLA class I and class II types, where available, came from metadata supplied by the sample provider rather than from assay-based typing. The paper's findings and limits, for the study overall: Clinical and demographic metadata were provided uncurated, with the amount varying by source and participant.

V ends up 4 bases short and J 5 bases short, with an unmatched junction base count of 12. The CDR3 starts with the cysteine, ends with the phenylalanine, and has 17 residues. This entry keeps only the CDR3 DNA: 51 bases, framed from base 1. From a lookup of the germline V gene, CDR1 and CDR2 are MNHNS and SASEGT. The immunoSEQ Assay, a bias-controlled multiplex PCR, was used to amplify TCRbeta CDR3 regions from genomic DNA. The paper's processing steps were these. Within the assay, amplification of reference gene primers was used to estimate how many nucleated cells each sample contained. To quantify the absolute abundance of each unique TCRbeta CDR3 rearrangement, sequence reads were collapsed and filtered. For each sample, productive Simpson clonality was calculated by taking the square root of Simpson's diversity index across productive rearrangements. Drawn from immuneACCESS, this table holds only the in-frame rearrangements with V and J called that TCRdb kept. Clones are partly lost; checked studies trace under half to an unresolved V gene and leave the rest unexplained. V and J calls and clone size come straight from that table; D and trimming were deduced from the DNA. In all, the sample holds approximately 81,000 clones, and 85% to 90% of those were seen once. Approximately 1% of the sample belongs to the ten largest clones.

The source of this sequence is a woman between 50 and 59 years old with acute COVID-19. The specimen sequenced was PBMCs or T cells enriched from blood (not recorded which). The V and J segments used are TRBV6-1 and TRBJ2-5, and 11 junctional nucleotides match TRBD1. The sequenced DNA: TGTGCCAGCAGTGGGGGGAGGGACAGGGGGATTTTTGAGACCCAGTACTTC. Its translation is CASSGGRDRGIFETQYF.